Below are 27 T cell receptor beta chains sequenced from a single sample in a study of CD8 T cells in ankylosing spondylitis. TCRdb called the 5' RACE reads again in MiXCR, with one record for every CDR3 protein. The sample consists of tens of thousands of distinct CDR3 sequences, less than 20% of them appearing once. Sample: blood. These TCRs come from a male donor with ankylosing spondylitis or in good health (not recorded which).

This clonotype was picked up a small number of times. For the CDR3, the DNA is TGTGCCAGCTCACGCCGACAGCTGACCCAAGAGACCCAGTACTTC. Its protein product is CASSRRQLTQETQYF. V usage is TRBV18 and J usage is TRBJ2-5; a weak D match, TRBD1 (5 bases). The CDR3 covers 15 residues. Germline loops: CDR1 KGHSH, CDR2 LQKENI. V was cut by 4 bases and J by 1 base, with 13 bases left in between. Supplemented by reference TRBV18 and TRBJ2-5, the full variable domain reads NAGVMQNPRHLVRRRGQEARLRCSPMKGHSHVYWYRQLPEEGLKFMVYLQKENIIDESGMPKERFSAEFPKEGPSILRIQQVVRGDSAAYFCASSRRQLTQETQYFGPGTRLLVL.

A few counts support this clonotype. The chain employs TRBV12-3 or TRBV12-4 and TRBJ2-5, with unresolved D. V was trimmed by 2 bases and J by 4 bases, leaving 2 bases between them. The CDR3 loop spans 11 amino acids. This chain's CDR3 is CASSLRETQYF. In nucleotides, the CDR3 is TGTGCCAGCAGTTTACGAGAGACCCAGTACTTC.

There are many counts of this clonotype. This chain links TRBV29-1 with TRBJ2-7; D gene uncertain. The CDR3 loop spans 11 amino acids. Germline CDR1 and CDR2: SQVTM and ANQGSEA. Trimming took 5 bases from V and 6 from J, leaving 11 bases between them. In DNA form, the CDR3 reads TGCAGCGTTAGGAATGGTGGCGAGCAGTACTTC. Translation: CSVRNGGEQYF.

The chain employs TRBV9 and TRBJ2-7, with D maybe TRBD2 (5 bases). Looked up from germline, CDR1 is SGDLS and CDR2 is YYNGEE. The V end lost 5 bases, the J end lost 5 bases, and 14 bases lay between the germline ends. The CDR3 runs 13 residues. As DNA, the CDR3 is TGTGCCAGCAGTGCACTACTAGAGAACGAGCAGTACTTC. Amino acids: CASSALLENEQYF.

The V and J genes are TRBV27 and TRBJ2-1; tentatively, D is TRBD1 or TRBD2 (6 bases each). V dropped 3 bases and J dropped 8 bases, with 11 bases sitting between them. The CDR3 totals 13 residues. The germline V gene has CDR1 MNHEY and CDR2 SMNVEV (reference sequence). CDR3 DNA sequence: TGTGCCAGCAGTTTCGGGGGCGGGGATGAGCAGTTCTTC. Its protein is CASSFGGGDEQFF.

CDR3 coding DNA: TGTGCCAGCAGCCAAGTAGATAGCAATCAGCCCCAGCATTTT. Its translation: CASSQVDSNQPQHF. The V call is TRBV3-1, the J call TRBJ1-5; no clear D. The CDR3 has 14 residues. Germline values: CDR1 LGHDT, CDR2 YNNKEL (reference sequence). V dropped 1 base and J dropped 0 bases, with 4 bases sitting between them.

This clonotype occurred a few times. The CDR3 loop reads CASSRDRGPETQYF. CDR3 DNA sequence: TGTGCCAGCAGCCGGGACAGGGGGCCGGAGACCCAGTACTTC. The chain is built from TRBV12-3 or TRBV12-4 and TRBJ2-5, with 12 bases that match TRBD1. The CDR3 sequence is 14 residues long. The J segment lost 5 bases and the V segment lost 6 bases, leaving 4 bases of the junction unmatched.

The chain joins TRBV28 to TRBJ2-3, with D perhaps matching TRBD1 or TRBD2 (5 bases each). The germline gives CDR1 MDHEN, CDR2 SYDVKM. The CDR3 loop spans 16 amino acids. V lost 8 bases to trimming and J lost 2 bases, with 20 bases between them. CDR3 amino acids: CASHGVGPIFTDTQYF. Here the CDR3 DNA reads TGTGCCAGCCACGGGGTGGGGCCGATATTCACAGATACGCAGTATTTT.

This clonotype has only a few counts. This chain joins TRBV20-1 and TRBJ1-4; D remains ambiguous. In germline, CDR1 is DFQATT, CDR2 SNEGSKA (reference sequence). V was cut by 3 bases and J by 8 bases, with 19 bases left in between. The CDR3 is 15 residues long. As DNA, the CDR3 is TGCAGTGCTAGGGCCGCGCGCGACGGTGGCGAAAAACTGTTTTTT. Translated: CSARAARDGGEKLFF.

This clonotype came up many times. V is TRBV11-2 and J is TRBJ2-4, with D uncertain. This CDR3 contains 14 residues. V lost 7 bases and J lost 1, with 11 bases in between. Germline assignment: CDR1 SGHAT and CDR2 FQNNGV. CDR3 protein: CASTLGTAKNIQYF. The CDR3 nucleotides are TGTGCCAGCACCCTGGGAACGGCCAAAAACATTCAGTACTTC.

This clonotype was observed a handful of times. This chain joins TRBV13 and TRBJ2-2; 8 positions agree with TRBD2. V trimming: 6 bases; J trimming: 4 bases; junction bases outside the gene matches: 4. The CDR3 loop spans 14 amino acids. Germline V lookup: CDR1 PRHDT, CDR2 FYEKMQ (reference sequence). CDR3 nucleotides: TGTGCCAGCAGTTCCGGGACTAGCACCGGGGAGCTGTTTTTT. Protein product: CASSSGTSTGELFF.

The table lists this clonotype with many counts. V gene TRBV7-2 combines with J gene TRBJ2-5; 10 positions match TRBD2. After removal of 2 bases from V and 4 bases from J, the junction contained 10 bases not matched to a gene. Germline values: CDR1 SGHTA, CDR2 FQGNSA. There are 17 residues in the CDR3. CDR3 bases: TGTGCCAGCAGCTTAAGGTCTACTAGCGGGATAAGAGAGACCCAGTACTTC. Amino acid sequence: CASSLRSTSGIRETQYF.

This clonotype was recorded many times. CDR3 sequence: CSARVGNQETQYF. CDR3 sequence (DNA): TGCAGTGCTAGAGTGGGGAACCAAGAGACCCAGTACTTC. The gene calls are TRBV20-1 and TRBJ2-5; no clear D. Germline lookup yields CDR1 DFQATT and CDR2 SNEGSKA (reference sequence). The V end lost 1 base, the J end lost 0 bases, and 6 bases lay between the germline ends. The CDR3 consists of 13 residues.

This clonotype occurred many times. The chain couples TRBV7-2 to TRBJ2-5, with a tentative D call TRBD1 (5 bases). V gave up 2 bases and J gave up 6 bases, with 13 bases separating them. The germline gives CDR1 SGHTA, CDR2 FQGNSA. This CDR3 comprises 14 residues. CDR3 coding DNA: TGTGCCAGCAGCTTACCGACCAAGGACAAGACCCAGTACTTC. Protein product: CASSLPTKDKTQYF. The variable domain in full, completed from reference TRBV7-2 and TRBJ2-5, reads GAGVSQSPSNKVTEKGKDVELRCDPISGHTALYWYRQSLGQGLEFLIYFQGNSAPDKSGLPSDRFSAERTGGSVSTLTIQRTQQEDSAVYLCASSLPTKDKTQYFGPGTRLLVL.

The rearrangement links TRBV7-2 to TRBJ2-4; maybe TRBD2 (6 bases). The V gene lost 5 bases and the J gene lost 6 bases, with 17 bases spanning the gap. The CDR3 contains 15 residues. Germline CDR1 reads SGHTA; CDR2 reads FQGNSA. The CDR3 DNA sequence: TGTGCCAGCAGCCTTACCGCTGGGGGGATAAACATTCAGTACTTC. Residues: CASSLTAGGINIQYF.

The gene calls are TRBV19 and TRBJ1-1; perhaps TRBD1 as D (5 bases). The CDR3 loop spans 14 amino acids. V lost 3 bases to trimming and J lost 5 bases, with 13 bases between them. CDR1 and CDR2 (germline): LNHDA, SQIVND (reference sequence). In DNA, the CDR3 is TGTGCCAGTAGTATGACGGGGGGAGTTACTGAAGCTTTCTTT. Its translation: CASSMTGGVTEAFF.

In this sample, this clonotype turned up many times. The genes are TRBV4-3 and TRBJ2-2; TRBD2 matches 8 bases. This CDR3 contains 16 residues. Germline values: CDR1 LGHNA, CDR2 YSLEER. Germline trimming cut 3 bases from V and 6 bases from J; bases unmatched to any gene: 9. CDR3 sequence reads: CASSQGAGGSAGELFF. The DNA for the CDR3 is TGCGCCAGCAGCCAGGGGGCGGGAGGTTCCGCCGGGGAGCTGTTTTTT.

This clonotype has at least ten counts. The V gene is TRBV5-5, the J gene TRBJ2-4, with 16 nucleotides matching TRBD2. The J segment lost 8 bases and the V segment lost 3 bases, leaving 5 bases of the junction unmatched. CDR1 is SGHKS, CDR2 YYEKEE, per germline (reference sequence). The CDR3 contains 16 residues. The CDR3 sequence: CASSSGLAGGLDIQYF. CDR3 bases: TGTGCCAGCAGCTCGGGACTAGCGGGAGGGCTAGACATTCAGTACTTC. Complete variable domain (other parts from reference TRBV5-5 and TRBJ2-4): DAGVTQSPTHLIKTRGQQVTLRCSPISGHKSVSWYQQVLGQGPQFIFQYYEKEERGRGNFPDRFSARQFPNYSSELNVNALLLGDSALYLCASSSGLAGGLDIQYFGAGTRLSVL.

The chain employs TRBV27 and TRBJ1-5, with TRBD1 as a possible D gene (5 bases). Trimming left V 3 bases short and J 2 bases short, with 8 bases between. Germline loops: CDR1 MNHEY, CDR2 SMNVEV (reference sequence). The length of the CDR3 is 14 residues. CDR3 DNA sequence: TGTGCCAGCAGTTTCAGGGCGGGCAATCAGCCCCAGCATTTT. Amino acids: CASSFRAGNQPQHF.

The J gene is TRBJ2-2, the V gene TRBV5-1, with D uncertain. Trimming shortened V by 0 bases and J by 8 bases, and 14 bases separated the two germline ends. The CDR3 has 15 residues. Per the germline V gene, CDR1 is SGHRS and CDR2 is YFSETQ. CDR3 amino acids: CASSLGTYTIGELFF. For the CDR3, the DNA is TGCGCCAGCAGCTTGGGAACCTATACTATTGGGGAGCTGTTTTTT.

This clonotype was seen more than once but under ten times. This chain connects TRBV29-1 to TRBJ2-3; D unresolved. The V gene's germline CDR1 is SQVTM and CDR2 ANQGSEA. The CDR3 is made up of 13 amino acids. The V gene lost 6 bases and the J gene lost 2 bases, with 12 bases spanning the gap. CDR3 coding DNA: TGCAGCGTGAATCCTGGTTCCACAGATACGCAGTATTTT. Its protein product is CSVNPGSTDTQYF.

This clonotype was detected a few times. V and J are TRBV6-1 and TRBJ1-4; no clear D gene. Trimming took 10 bases from V and 5 from J, leaving 14 bases between them. The CDR3 spans 13 residues. CDR1 and CDR2 (germline): MNHNS, SASEGT. The CDR3 coding sequence is TGTGCCACCTTACAAGAAGGAAATGAAAAACTGTTTTTT. Translation gives CATLQEGNEKLFF.

The V call is TRBV6-5, the J call TRBJ1-1; TRBD1 is a possible D gene (6 bases). The CDR3 runs 14 residues. V gave up 10 bases and J gave up 4 bases, with 19 bases separating them. Germline assignment: CDR1 MNHEY and CDR2 SVGAGI. Written as DNA, the CDR3 is TGTGCCACCTCTAGGGGGGCGCGTCCCACTGAAGCTTTCTTT. Translation gives CATSRGARPTEAFF.

The chain joins TRBV5-1 to TRBJ2-3; 8 nucleotides match TRBD2. With 4 bases clipped from V and 2 bases from J, the junction kept 9 bases outside the gene matches. CDR1 and CDR2 from the germline V gene are SGHRS and YFSETQ. The CDR3 extends over 16 amino acids. CDR3 region: CASSRGREDLTDTQYF. For the CDR3, the DNA is TGCGCCAGCAGCCGGGGGCGGGAGGACCTCACAGATACGCAGTATTTT.

This clonotype was found many times. The chain carries TRBV7-9 and TRBJ1-1; D unclear. Germline CDR1 is SEHNR and CDR2 is FQNEAQ (reference sequence). The CDR3 is 15 residues long. V was cut by 3 bases and J by 1 base, with 12 bases left in between. The DNA of the CDR3 is TGTGCCAGCAGCTTCGAACGGACGGCGAACACTGAAGCTTTCTTT. Translation gives CASSFERTANTEAFF.

This clonotype was counted many times. V is TRBV12-3 or TRBV12-4 and J is TRBJ2-2; the match to TRBD1 covers 9 bases. CDR3 length: 15 residues. V dropped 6 bases and J dropped 8; count of bases not matched to a gene: 10. The DNA for the CDR3 is TGTGCCAGCAGGGCCGGGACAGGGTTTTCTGGGGAGCTGTTTTTT. This translates into CASRAGTGFSGELFF.

This clonotype appeared a few times. The chain carries TRBV20-1 and TRBJ1-1, with 11 bases matching TRBD1. V dropped 3 bases and J dropped 8; count of bases not matched to a gene: 2. Germline V gene lookup returns CDR1 DFQATT and CDR2 SNEGSKA (reference sequence). CDR3 length: 12 amino acids. The CDR3 DNA reads as TGCAGTGCTAGGGGACAGGGGGGCGAAGCTTTCTTT. This encodes CSARGQGGEAFF.